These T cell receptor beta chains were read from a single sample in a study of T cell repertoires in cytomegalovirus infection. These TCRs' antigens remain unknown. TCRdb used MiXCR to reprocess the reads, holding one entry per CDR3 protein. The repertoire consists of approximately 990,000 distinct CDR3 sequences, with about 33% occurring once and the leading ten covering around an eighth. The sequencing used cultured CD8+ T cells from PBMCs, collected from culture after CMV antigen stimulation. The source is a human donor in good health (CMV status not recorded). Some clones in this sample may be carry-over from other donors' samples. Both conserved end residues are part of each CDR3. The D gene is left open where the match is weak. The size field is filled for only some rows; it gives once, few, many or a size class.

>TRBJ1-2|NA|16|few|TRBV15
TGTGCCACCAGCAGAGAGGGCGCGGGGGGAAACTATGGCTACACCTTC
CATSREGAGGNYGYTF
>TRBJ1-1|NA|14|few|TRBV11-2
TGTGCCAGCAGCTTAGAAATGGGGAGGGCTGAAGCTTTCTTT
CASSLEMGRAEAFF
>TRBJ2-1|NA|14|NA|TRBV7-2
TGTGCCAGCAGCTTATACGGGGGCCCCAATGAGCAGTTCTTC
CASSLYGGPNEQFF
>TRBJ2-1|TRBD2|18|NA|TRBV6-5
TGTGCCAGCAGTTGGGGACTAGCGGGGACAATAAGAGGGGATGAGCAGTTCTTC
CASSWGLAGTIRGDEQFF
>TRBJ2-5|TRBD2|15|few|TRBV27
TGTGCCAGCAGTCCGACTAGCGGGGGGTATGAGACCCAGTACTTC
CASSPTSGGYETQYF
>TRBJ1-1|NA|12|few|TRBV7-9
TGTGCCAGCAGCTTAGGCGGGGGGAGAGCTTTCTTT
CASSLGGGRAFF
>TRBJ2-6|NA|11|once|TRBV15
TGTGCCACCGGGTGGGCCAACGTCCTGACTTTC
CATGWANVLTF
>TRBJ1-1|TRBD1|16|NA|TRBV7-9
TGTGCCAGCAGCTTTACAGGGGGCTGGACGAACACTGAAGCTTTCTTT
CASSFTGGWTNTEAFF
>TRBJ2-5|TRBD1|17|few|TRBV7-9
TGTGCCAGCAGACCACCCCCCCGGGACAGTAGCCAAGAGACCCAGTACTTC
CASRPPPRDSSQETQYF
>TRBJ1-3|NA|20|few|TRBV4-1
TGCGCCAGCAGCTCATTGATTGGATTCCAGGCGGCCGACTCTGGAAACACCATATATTTT
CASSSLIGFQAADSGNTIYF
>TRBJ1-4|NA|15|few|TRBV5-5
TGTGCCAGCAGCTTACACGCCGGGACACTTGAAAAACTGTTTTTT
CASSLHAGTLEKLFF
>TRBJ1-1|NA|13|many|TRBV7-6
TGTGCCAGCAGCGCTGGAGGGTACACTGAAGCTTTCTTT
CASSAGGYTEAFF
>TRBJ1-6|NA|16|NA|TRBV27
TGTGCCAGCAGCCTTATACCAGGGGCAGGTAATTCACCCCTCCACTTT
CASSLIPGAGNSPLHF
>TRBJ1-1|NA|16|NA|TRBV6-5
TGTGCCAGCAGTTACTCCGGGCTTTCCGGGCACACTGAAGCTTTCTTT
CASSYSGLSGHTEAFF
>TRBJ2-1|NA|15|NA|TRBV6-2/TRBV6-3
TGTGCCAGCAGTTACTCGTGGGACACCTACAATGAGCAGTTCTTC
CASSYSWDTYNEQFF
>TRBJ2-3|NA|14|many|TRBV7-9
TGTGCCAGCAGCGCAGGACGGGTCACAGATACGCAGTATTTT
CASSAGRVTDTQYF
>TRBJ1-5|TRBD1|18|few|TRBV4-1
TGCGCCAGCAGCCAAGAGGGACAGGGGGCTCTGGGCAATCAGCCCCAGCATTTT
CASSQEGQGALGNQPQHF
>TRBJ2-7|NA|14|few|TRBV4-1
TGCGCCAGCAGCCACCCGGGACCCTCCTACGAGCAGTACTTC
CASSHPGPSYEQYF
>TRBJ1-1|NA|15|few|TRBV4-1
TGCGCCAGCAGCCAAGAGTGGGGGGAAGAAGATGAAGCTTTCTTT
CASSQEWGEEDEAFF
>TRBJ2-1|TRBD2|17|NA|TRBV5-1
TGCGCCAGCAGCTTGGCGACTAGCGGGGGGGCCTCTTATGAGCAGTTCTTC
CASSLATSGGASYEQFF
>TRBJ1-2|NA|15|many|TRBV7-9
TGTGCCAGCAGCGGGAACAGGGAGGTGACCTATGGCTACACCTTC
CASSGNREVTYGYTF
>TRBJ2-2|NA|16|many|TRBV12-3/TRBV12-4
TGTGCCAGCAGTCCCGCGTGGGGCCAAAAAACCGGGGAGCTGTTTTTT
CASSPAWGQKTGELFF
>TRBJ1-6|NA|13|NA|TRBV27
TGTGCCAGCAGTAAACCAGGTTATTCACCCCTCCACTTT
CASSKPGYSPLHF
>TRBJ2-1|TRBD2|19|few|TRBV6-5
TGTGCCAGCAGTTCCGGAACCCGGACTAGCGGGGAACCTGACAATGAGCAGTTCTTC
CASSSGTRTSGEPDNEQFF
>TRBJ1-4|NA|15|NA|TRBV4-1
TGCGCCAGCAGCCAATCGGAGGCAACTAATGAAAAACTGTTTTTT
CASSQSEATNEKLFF
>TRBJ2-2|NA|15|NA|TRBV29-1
TGCAGCGTTGAGACGGGCGGAAGAAGGGCCGGGGAGCTGTTTTTT
CSVETGGRRAGELFF
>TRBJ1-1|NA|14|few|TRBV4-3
TGCGCCAGCAGCCAAGACCTCGGAAGACCTGAAGCTTTCTTT
CASSQDLGRPEAFF
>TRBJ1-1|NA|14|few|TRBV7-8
TGTGCCAGCAGCTTATCCCTTCGTTTACGAGGAGCTTTCTTT
CASSLSLRLRGAFF
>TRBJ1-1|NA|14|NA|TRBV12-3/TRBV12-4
TGTGCCAGCAGTTCCTATTGGGGGGCGGGCGAAGCTTTCTTT
CASSSYWGAGEAFF
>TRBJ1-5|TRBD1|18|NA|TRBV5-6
TGTGCCAGCAGCTTGGGGGGACAGGGGCGGATACGCAATCAGCCCCAGCATTTT
CASSLGGQGRIRNQPQHF
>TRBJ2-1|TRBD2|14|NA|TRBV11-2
TGTGCCAGCAGCTTATCTAGCGGGGGCCCGGATCAGTTCTTC
CASSLSSGGPDQFF
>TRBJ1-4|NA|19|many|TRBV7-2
TGTGCCAGCAGCTCCACCCCCCTACCCCGGGGCGGGCTCAGGGAAAAACTGTTTTTT
CASSSTPLPRGGLREKLFF
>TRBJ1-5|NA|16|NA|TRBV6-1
TGTGCCAGCAGCAGACCCGGGACACCCGAAAATCAGCCCCAGCATTTT
CASSRPGTPENQPQHF
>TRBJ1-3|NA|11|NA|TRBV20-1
TGCGGGGGGAGGCTTCGAAACACCATATATTTT
CGGRLRNTIYF
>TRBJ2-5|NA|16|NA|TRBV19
TGTGCCAGTAGATCGGGGGTGGGTCTACCCCAAGAGACCCAGTACTTC
CASRSGVGLPQETQYF
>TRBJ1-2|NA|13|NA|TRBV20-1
TGCAGTGCTAGAGATGGACAGAGGTATAACCACACCTTC
CSARDGQRYNHTF
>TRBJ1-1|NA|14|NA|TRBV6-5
TGTGCCAGCAGTTACCCAGACCTAGGGGGTGAAGCTTTCTTT
CASSYPDLGGEAFF
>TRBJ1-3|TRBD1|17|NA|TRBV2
TGTGCCAGCATGGGGAGGGGACAGTGGAGGTCTGGAAACACCATATATTTT
CASMGRGQWRSGNTIYF
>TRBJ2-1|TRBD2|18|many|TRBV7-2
TGTGCCAGCAGCCAGAGGGCGGCTAGCGGGGGGGCCTCCCATGAGCAGTTCTTC
CASSQRAASGGASHEQFF
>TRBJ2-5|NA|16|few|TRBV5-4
TGTGCCAGCAGCTCACCGGGACTTACGACGAAAGAGACCCAGTACTTC
CASSSPGLTTKETQYF
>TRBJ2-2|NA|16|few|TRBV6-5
TGTGCCAGCAGTTACTACCGACAGAGCAACACCGGGGAGCTGTTTTTT
CASSYYRQSNTGELFF
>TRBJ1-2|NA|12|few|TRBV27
TGTGCCAGCAGTGGGGGAGTTGGCGGCTACACCTTC
CASSGGVGGYTF
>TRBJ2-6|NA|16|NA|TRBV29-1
TGTAGCGTTGACTACAGGGGGGGGTCTGGGGCCAACGTCCTGACTTTC
CSVDYRGGSGANVLTF
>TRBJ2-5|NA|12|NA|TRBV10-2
TGCGCCAGCAATAGGGCTGTCGGGACCCAGTACTTC
CASNRAVGTQYF
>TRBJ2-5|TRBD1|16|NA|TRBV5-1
TGCGCCAGCAGCGACGGACAGGGGGCGTACCAAGAGACCCAGTACTTC
CASSDGQGAYQETQYF
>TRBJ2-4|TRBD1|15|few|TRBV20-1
TGCAGTGCTCCCCAGGGGGAAGTTATCAAAAACATTCAGTACTTC
CSAPQGEVIKNIQYF
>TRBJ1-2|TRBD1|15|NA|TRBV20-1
TGCAGTGCTAGAGAGGGCAGGGGGCGCGACTATGGCTACACCTTC
CSAREGRGRDYGYTF
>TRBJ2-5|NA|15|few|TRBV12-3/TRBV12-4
TGTGCCAGCAAAGGAGAGGGGGGGCCGCAAGAGACCCAGTACTTC
CASKGEGGPQETQYF